This T cell receptor (beta chain) derives from a study of blood T cell repertoires in COVID-19. Study details: Sites in the United States, Italy and Spain provided acute and convalescent COVID-19 samples.

The CDR3 extends over 16 amino acids. The germline gives CDR1 SGHNT, CDR2 YYREEE (reference sequence). With 2 bases clipped from V and 1 base from J, the junction kept 4 bases outside the gene matches. What the recovered Cohort 3 donors had was two negative PCRs, clearance, or symptom resolution. Produced via immunoSEQ multiplex PCR; TCRdb's table is partial and in-frame only. The repertoire consists of 190,000 or so clones, with approximately 90% occurring once and the leading ten covering 1.2%. The clonotype comes from a man younger than 45 who had recovered from COVID-19. The sequencing input was PBMCs or T cells enriched from blood (not recorded which). V gene TRBV5-4 combines with J gene TRBJ2-2; 8 nucleotides agree with TRBD1. The CDR3 sequence is CASSLGDRGNTGELFF. The CDR3 DNA reads as TGTGCCAGCAGCTTAGGTGACAGGGGGAACACCGGGGAGCTGTTTTTT.